Below, one T cell receptor beta chain is given with its context. Its antigen is not known. These data come from a study of cytomegalovirus exposure and HLA in healthy donors. The wider study: From 150 million to 200 million T cells, an earlier analysis saw roughly 110 million unique TCR beta sequences.

PCR primers comprised 60 Vbeta and 13 Jbeta primers. TCRdb's copy holds only in-frame clones and misses some; the assay was immunoSEQ multiplex PCR. Of 95,000 to 120,000 clones in the sample, around 77% were seen once. General study findings and limits: Rarity characterized most TCR sequences, yet some public TCRs appeared in many donors. Presence/absence comparisons presumed near-even sequencing depth among donors. In a later analysis, TCR association rates varied by HLA locus: DRB1 most, HLA-C fewest.

The CDR3 is 16 residues long. The germline V gene encodes CDR1 MNHNY and CDR2 SVGAGI (reference sequence). V was shortened by 5 bases and J by 4 bases, with 17 bases between the two germline ends. The receptor comes from a woman aged 30 to 39 in good health and CMV-seropositive. Sequenced sample: PBMCs. The gene calls are TRBV6-6 and TRBJ2-2; tentative D call: TRBD1 (7 bases). CDR3 DNA: TGTGCCAGCAGTCGCGGGGCAGGGGGAGGCACCGGGGAGCTGTTTTTT. Its translation is CASSRGAGGGTGELFF.